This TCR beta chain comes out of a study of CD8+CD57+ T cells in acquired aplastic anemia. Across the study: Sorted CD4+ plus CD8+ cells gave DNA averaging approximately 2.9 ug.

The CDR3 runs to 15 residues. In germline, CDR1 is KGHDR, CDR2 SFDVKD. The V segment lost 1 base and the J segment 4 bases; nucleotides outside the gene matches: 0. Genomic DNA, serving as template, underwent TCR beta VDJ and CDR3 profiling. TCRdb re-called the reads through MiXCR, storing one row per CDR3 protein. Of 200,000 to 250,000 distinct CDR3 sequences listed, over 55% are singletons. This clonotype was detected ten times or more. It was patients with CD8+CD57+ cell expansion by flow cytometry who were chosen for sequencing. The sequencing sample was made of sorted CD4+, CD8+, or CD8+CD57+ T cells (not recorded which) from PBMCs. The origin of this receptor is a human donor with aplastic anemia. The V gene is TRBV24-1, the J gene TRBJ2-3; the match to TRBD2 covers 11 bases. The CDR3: CATSDFSGGADTQYF. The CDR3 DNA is TGTGCCACCAGTGATTTTAGCGGGGGGGCAGATACGCAGTATTTT.